The present T cell receptor (beta chain) was sequenced within a study of neoadjuvant nivolumab and ipilimumab in lung cancer (dated by TCRdb to about 2020). Notes on the research overall: Nivolumab was given at 3 mg/kg intravenously on days 1, 15 and 29, and the combination arm added ipilimumab 1 mg/kg on day 1 only. For each study arm, the primary endpoint of the trial was the rate of major pathologic response (MPR) in the intention-to-treat population. In the trial, 45 or so patients with operable NSCLC were treated, of whom some 23 were randomized to nivolumab monotherapy and around 20 to nivolumab plus ipilimumab. TCR repertoires were compared between pretherapy (baseline) peripheral blood and tumors resected at surgery after neoadjuvant immune checkpoint blockade. Matched pretherapy and resected tumor pairs were analyzed for seven patients: four treated with nivolumab and three with nivolumab plus ipilimumab.

In the paper's terms, the time point label means: at surgical resection after neoadjuvant nivolumab +/- ipilimumab. Samples came from the phase 2 randomized NEOSTAR trial, which tested neoadjuvant nivolumab or nivolumab plus ipilimumab followed by surgery in operable NSCLC. The library was prepared using the immunoSEQ multiplex PCR assay. From the authors' description of their analysis: Repertoires were summarized by richness and clonality, and significantly expanded and contracted clones were identified between pre- and post-therapy samples. TCRdb retrieved this table from immuneACCESS and kept in-frame rearrangements only. Not all clones are present; in checked studies, unresolved V genes account for under half, and no reason is known for the remainder. V, J and clone size reflect that table, while D and trimming were determined from the DNA. Within this sample are about 18,000 clones, with almost 80% of them counted one time only. The top ten clonotypes cover around 9.2% of the sample.

Summary of the overall study and its limitations: Greater TCR richness and clonality were observed in resected tumors than in tumor-adjacent uninvolved lung, and increases were observed in more dual-therapy-treated tumors. A small number of samples underwent TCR sequencing. No significant correlation was found between TCR clonality and pathologic tumor regression, and only one major-pathologic-response sample was available for the clonality analysis. Richness in tumors resected after neoadjuvant therapy showed a positive correlation with pretherapy blood TCR richness (Spearman R ~ 0.82). From pretherapy to surgery, tumor T-cell richness and clonality increased in three of three dual-therapy tumors but in only two of four nivolumab-treated tumors.

This clone has a single count. It lacks a known antigen. No base quality information exists; no much larger clone differs at one position. The input for sequencing was tumor tissue, taken after neoadjuvant nivolumab, alone or with ipilimumab, at or shortly before surgery. The receptor's source is an adult with non-small cell lung cancer.

The CDR3 has the sequence CASRTSGGAETQYF. Read as DNA, the sequence is TGTGCCAGCAGAACTAGCGGGGGGGCTGAGACCCAGTACTTC. The chain couples TRBV6-5 to TRBJ2-5; TRBD2 agrees with 13 junctional bases. Reading the germline V gene gives CDR1 MNHEY and CDR2 SVGAGI. The CDR3 starts with the cysteine, ends with the phenylalanine, and has 14 residues. Left in the record is the CDR3 DNA by itself, 42 bases read in frame from the first base. The germline V end is reduced by 6 bases and the J end by 5 bases; junction bases left unmatched: 3.